A single sample gave rise to the 26 T cell receptor beta chains below, sequenced in a study of T cells after yellow fever vaccination. TCRdb processed the 5' RACE reads anew with MiXCR; each CDR3 protein has one entry. The sample shows around 320,000 distinct CDR3 sequences, around 4.4% of them seen only once. Sequenced material: PBMCs, taken 15 days after the yellow fever booster vaccination. The receptors shown here come from a man in his late teens or twenties who received the YFV17D yellow fever vaccine.

This clonotype has ten or more counts. This chain links TRBV5-5 with TRBJ1-2; D is unresolved. Looked up from germline, CDR1 is SGHKS and CDR2 is YYEKEE (reference sequence). This CDR3 region has 15 residues. V was cut by 0 bases and J by 5 bases, with 14 bases left in between. In DNA, the CDR3 is TGTGCCAGCAGCTTGGGGGTAATCGGGAGTTATGGCTACACCTTC. Translating it yields CASSLGVIGSYGYTF. Drawing the rest from reference TRBV5-5 and TRBJ1-2, the complete variable domain is DAGVTQSPTHLIKTRGQQVTLRCSPISGHKSVSWYQQVLGQGPQFIFQYYEKEERGRGNFPDRFSARQFPNYSSELNVNALLLGDSALYLCASSLGVIGSYGYTFGSGTRLTVV.

This clonotype was counted a few times. The chain links TRBV5-4 to TRBJ1-1, with 8 bases that match TRBD1. This CDR3 has 17 residues. With 3 bases clipped from V and 2 bases from J, the junction kept 12 bases outside the gene matches. The germline V gene has CDR1 SGHNT and CDR2 YYREEE (reference sequence). CDR3 loop: CASSSGQGTRVNTEAFF. The CDR3 DNA is TGTGCCAGCAGCTCCGGACAGGGTACCCGGGTAAACACTGAAGCTTTCTTT.

This clonotype was recorded a few times. This sequence joins TRBV3-1 and TRBJ2-3; D is unclear. Germline CDR1 is LGHDT and CDR2 is YNNKEL (reference sequence). This CDR3 is built from 14 residues. Trimming stripped 4 bases from V and 4 bases from J, with 12 bases between. CDR3 region: CASSPQVGPDTQYF. The CDR3 region has the DNA TGTGCCAGCAGCCCCCAGGTGGGTCCAGATACGCAGTATTTT.

The CDR3 DNA follows: TGTGCCAGCAGCTTCGACGACAGGGGCGGCACTGAAGCTTTCTTT. Amino acid sequence: CASSFDDRGGTEAFF. V and J are TRBV7-6 and TRBJ1-1; 8 nucleotides line up with TRBD1. The germline gives CDR1 SGHVS, CDR2 FNYEAQ. V lost 3 bases and J lost 4; bases outside the gene matches: 7. This CDR3 contains 15 residues.

The chain joins TRBV6-5 to TRBJ2-2; TRBD1 aligns across 7 bases. The CDR3 spans 16 residues. V gave up 0 bases and J gave up 2 bases; unmatched junction bases: 3. Germline V gene lookup returns CDR1 MNHEY and CDR2 SVGAGI. The CDR3 sequence: CASSYSTGINTGELFF. The CDR3 region has the DNA TGTGCCAGCAGTTACTCGACAGGGATTAACACCGGGGAGCTGTTTTTT.

In its sample, this clonotype was seen many times. The chain recombines TRBV5-1 with TRBJ1-2; 7 nucleotides line up with TRBD1. Germline values: CDR1 SGHRS, CDR2 YFSETQ. This CDR3 spans 13 amino acids. V gave up 7 bases and J gave up 6 bases; unmatched junction bases: 9. CDR3 residues: CASDETGFDGYTF. CDR3 coding DNA: TGCGCCAGCGACGAGACAGGGTTTGATGGCTACACCTTC.

This clonotype came up a few times. The gene calls are TRBV4-3 and TRBJ1-4; no clear D. The V gene's germline CDR1 is LGHNA and CDR2 YSLEER. Trimming left V 0 bases short and J 8 bases short, with 16 bases between. CDR3 length equals 16 residues. The CDR3 sequence: CASSQDWTAMTEKLFF. CDR3 coding DNA: TGCGCCAGCAGCCAAGATTGGACGGCCATGACCGAAAAACTGTTTTTT.

This clonotype came up many times. The chain combines TRBV12-3 or TRBV12-4 with TRBJ2-5; D possibly corresponds to TRBD2 (6 bases). With 5 bases removed from V and 5 bases from J, the gap between germline ends came to 15 bases. This CDR3 spans 14 amino acids. The chain's CDR3 is CASSPRVGGETQYF. CDR3 DNA sequence: TGTGCCAGCAGTCCGAGGGTGGGAGGCGAGACCCAGTACTTC.

This clonotype has a handful of counts. J is TRBJ2-6 and V is TRBV5-6; TRBD2 is a possible D gene (5 bases). Germline CDR1 reads SGHDT; CDR2 reads YYEEEE. V lost 4 bases and J lost 1, with 9 bases in between. The CDR3 extends over 15 amino acids. CDR3 in amino acids: CASSEGRSGANVLTF. CDR3 sequence (DNA): TGTGCCAGCAGCGAGGGTCGGTCTGGGGCCAACGTCCTGACTTTC.

V and J are TRBV5-1 and TRBJ1-6; 7 nucleotides agree with TRBD1. CDR1 is SGHRS and CDR2 is YFSETQ in the germline V gene. The CDR3 totals 14 residues. The trim removed 0 bases at V and 7 bases at J, leaving 1 base unmatched. CDR3 sequence (DNA): TGCGCCAGCAGCTTGGACAGGGGAAATTCACCCCTCCACTTT. This sequence encodes CASSLDRGNSPLHF.

This sequence joins TRBV7-8 and TRBJ2-1; 7 bases fit TRBD2. There are 14 residues in the CDR3. Germline loops: CDR1 SGHVS, CDR2 FQNEAQ. The J segment lost 7 bases and the V segment lost 1 base, leaving 4 bases of the junction unmatched. CDR3 loop: CASSLDLGGNEQFF. The CDR3 DNA is TGTGCCAGCAGCTTAGATCTGGGAGGGAATGAGCAGTTCTTC.

In this sample, this clonotype turned up a few times. V and J are TRBV9 and TRBJ2-5, with no clear D. Germline V gene data show CDR1 as SGDLS and CDR2 as YYNGEE. V gave up 4 bases and J gave up 4 bases, with 11 bases separating them. The CDR3 consists of 13 residues. The CDR3, as DNA: TGTGCCAGCAGCCCTAGTAGGTCAGAGACCCAGTACTTC. It encodes CASSPSRSETQYF. The variable domain in full, completed from reference TRBV9 and TRBJ2-5, reads DSGVTQTPKHLITATGQRVTLRCSPRSGDLSVYWYQQSLDQGLQFLIQYYNGEERAKGNILERFSAQQFPDLHSELNLSSLELGDSALYFCASSPSRSETQYFGPGTRLLVL.

This clonotype came up a few times. The chain recombines TRBV11-1 with TRBJ2-7; maybe TRBD2 (5 bases). V lost 5 bases and J 1 base, leaving 12 bases between the germline ends. The V gene's germline CDR1 is SGHAT and CDR2 FQDESV (reference sequence). The CDR3 length is 14 residues. CDR3 sequence: CASSLHRESYEQYF. CDR3 bases: TGTGCCAGCAGCCTACACCGGGAATCCTACGAGCAGTACTTC.

At least ten counts were recorded for this clonotype. The chain has TRBV7-2 and TRBJ2-1; possible D gene TRBD2, 7 bases. Germline CDR1 SGHTA, CDR2 FQGNSA. Trimming stripped 5 bases from V and 7 bases from J, with 24 bases between. CDR3 size: 17 residues. CDR3 in DNA: TGTGCCAGCAGCCCTCGTGGGGGGGGCGGGCGCAGGAATGAGCAGTTCTTC. This codes for CASSPRGGGGRRNEQFF. The whole variable domain, filled in from reference TRBV7-2 and TRBJ2-1, reads GAGVSQSPSNKVTEKGKDVELRCDPISGHTALYWYRQSLGQGLEFLIYFQGNSAPDKSGLPSDRFSAERTGGSVSTLTIQRTQQEDSAVYLCASSPRGGGGRRNEQFFGPGTRLTVL.

This clonotype was recorded at least ten times. The chain links TRBV11-2 to TRBJ1-2; 9 nucleotides line up with TRBD1. This CDR3 has 16 amino acids. Trimming took 5 bases from V and 4 from J; bases not matched to a gene: 11. Germline V gene sequence: CDR1 SGHAT, CDR2 FQNNGV. The CDR3 bases are TGTGCCAGCAGCCGGTCCGGGACAGGGCTGGTCTATGGCTACACCTTC. Translated, it gives CASSRSGTGLVYGYTF. Combining the CDR3 with reference TRBV11-2 and TRBJ1-2 gives the whole variable domain EAGVAQSPRYKIIEKRQSVAFWCNPISGHATLYWYQQILGQGPKLLIQFQNNGVVDDSQLPKDRFSAERLKGVDSTLKIQPAKLEDSAVYLCASSRSGTGLVYGYTFGSGTRLTVV.

The rearrangement links TRBV6-2 or TRBV6-3 to TRBJ1-6; D remains ambiguous. CDR3 length: 13 amino acids. Germline CDR1 reads MNHEY; CDR2 reads SVGEGT. The ends were cut back, 5 bases at V and 12 bases at J, with 14 bases in the middle. The CDR3: CASSLHGPQPLHF. The CDR3, as DNA: TGTGCCAGCAGTCTCCACGGTCCGCAACCCCTCCACTTT.

This clonotype occurred many times. This chain links TRBV20-1 with TRBJ2-4; no definite D call. Between the trimmed V and J ends, which lost 2 bases and 3 bases, there was a span of 14 bases. Germline loops: CDR1 DFQATT, CDR2 SNEGSKA (reference sequence). This CDR3 has 15 residues. CDR3 nucleotide sequence: TGCAGTGCTAGACGTGGCCCGTTAGTCAAAAACATTCAGTACTTC. This translates into CSARRGPLVKNIQYF.

This rearrangement joins TRBV12-3 or TRBV12-4 to TRBJ2-5; a weak D match, TRBD1 (6 bases). The CDR3 runs to 12 residues. V was trimmed by 6 bases and J by 3 bases, leaving 8 bases between them. CDR3 protein: CASSNREETQYF. The CDR3 coding sequence is TGTGCCAGCAGCAACAGGGAAGAGACCCAGTACTTC.

In this sample, this clonotype turned up many times. The chain uses TRBV6-5 and TRBJ1-2; D unclear. The CDR3 length is 14 residues. The V end was cut by 0 bases, the J end by 6 bases, with 11 bases between. The germline V gene has CDR1 MNHEY and CDR2 SVGAGI. CDR3 in amino acids: CASSYSRSFDGYTF. Written as DNA, the CDR3 is TGTGCCAGCAGTTACTCGCGGTCCTTCGATGGCTACACCTTC.

This clonotype was observed a few times. J is TRBJ2-7 and V is TRBV5-5; D may be TRBD1 or TRBD2 (5 bases each). The CDR3 sequence is 14 residues long. Trimming stripped 2 bases from V and 3 bases from J, with 12 bases between. Per the germline V gene, CDR1 is SGHKS and CDR2 is YYEKEE (reference sequence). The CDR3 protein is CASSFGLGVYEQYV. The CDR3 DNA is TGTGCCAGCAGCTTTGGACTGGGGGTCTACGAGCAGTACGTC.

The chain joins TRBV10-3 to TRBJ2-3; D is unclear. CDR3 size: 14 residues. Trimming cost V 7 bases and J 0 bases, with 11 bases left between them. Per the germline V gene, CDR1 is ENHRY and CDR2 is SYGVKD. CDR3 nucleotides: TGTGCCATCACCACAGAGATTAGCACAGATACGCAGTATTTT. It encodes CAITTEISTDTQYF.

This clonotype has a handful of counts. The chain employs TRBV7-2 and TRBJ2-1, with D possibly being TRBD1 or TRBD2 (5 bases each). The germline CDR1 and CDR2 sequences are SGHTA and FQGNSA. V shed 1 base and J shed 12 bases, with 10 bases lying between them. The CDR3 contains 12 residues. The CDR3 DNA follows: TGTGCCAGCAGCTTAGGGGGGTGGGGGCAGTTCTTC. It translates to CASSLGGWGQFF.

The chain carries TRBV27 and TRBJ2-7, with 7 nucleotides matching TRBD2. The V and J ends lost 2 bases and 12 bases, in that order; junction bases with no gene match: 7. Per germline, CDR1 MNHEY and CDR2 SMNVEV (reference sequence). The CDR3 consists of 12 residues. CDR3 region: CASSLIAGPMYF. The CDR3 DNA is TGTGCCAGCAGTTTAATAGCGGGCCCGATGTACTTC.

This clonotype was counted at least ten times. The genes are TRBV20-1 and TRBJ2-1, with 12 bases identical to TRBD2. The germline CDR1 and CDR2 sequences are DFQATT and SNEGSKA (reference sequence). The V segment lost 3 bases and the J segment 8 bases; nucleotides outside the gene matches: 8. The CDR3 covers 15 residues. CDR3: CSASELAGGRYEQFF. CDR3 sequence (DNA): TGCAGTGCTAGCGAGCTAGCGGGGGGGCGTTATGAGCAGTTCTTC.

The V call is TRBV10-3, the J call TRBJ1-2; D unresolved. Per the germline V gene, CDR1 is ENHRY and CDR2 is SYGVKD. This CDR3 comprises 10 residues. V lost 6 bases and J 4 bases, leaving 3 bases between the germline ends. Here the CDR3 DNA reads TGTGCCATCAGAAGCTATGGCTACACCTTC. Amino acids: CAIRSYGYTF.

This clonotype was observed many times. This sequence joins TRBV7-9 and TRBJ2-7; 7 bases match TRBD1. CDR1 SEHNR and CDR2 FQNEAQ come from the germline V gene (reference sequence). V lost 5 bases and J lost 4; bases outside the gene matches: 5. CDR3 length: 13 residues. The DNA of the CDR3 is TGTGCCAGCAGCCCCACGACAGGGTACGAGCAGTACGTC. Its translation: CASSPTTGYEQYV.